This record looks at one T cell receptor beta chain sequence and its context. The sample belongs to a study of blood T cell repertoires in COVID-19. Study-wide context: Acute and convalescent COVID-19 samples came from the United States, Italy and Spain. Sources were T cells, B-cell-depleted T cells, or PBMCs; the material itself was cDNA or gDNA.

Source study methods: Reference gene primer amplification yielded estimated nucleated cell counts. Using immunoSEQ multiplex PCR, the repertoire was profiled, and TCRdb retains in-frame clones only, with some absent. That table is the source of V, J and clone size, and D and trimming were worked out from the DNA. The sample has hundreds of thousands of clones, 88% seen once. Germline V gives CDR1 SGHDN, CDR2 FVKESK. Trimming left V 0 bases short and J 11 bases short, with 10 bases between. CDR3 length: 13 amino acids. The sequencing sample was made of peripheral blood. The chain couples TRBV14 to TRBJ1-4, with TRBD1 as a possible D gene (5 bases). The sequence was collected from an elderly man with acute or convalescent COVID-19. Here the CDR3 DNA reads TGTGCCAGCAGCCAAGATCCAGGGTGGAAACTGTTTTTT. Amino acid sequence: CASSQDPGWKLFF.